A single sample gave rise to the 5 T cell receptor beta chains below, sequenced in a study of cytomegalovirus exposure and HLA in healthy donors. Both 60 Vbeta primers and 13 Jbeta primers went into the PCR. Produced via immunoSEQ multiplex PCR; TCRdb's table is partial and in-frame only. This table has roughly 50,000 clones, 65% to 80% appearing once. Material: PBMCs. These receptors all come from a man between 25 and 39 years old in good health and CMV-seropositive.

This chain connects TRBV19 to TRBJ1-2, with 8 bases fitting TRBD1. The J segment lost 4 bases and the V segment lost 5 bases, leaving 6 bases of the junction unmatched. The CDR3 extends over 14 amino acids. The germline V gene has CDR1 LNHDA and CDR2 SQIVND (reference sequence). The CDR3: CASSPRDRLYGYTF. The CDR3 region has the DNA TGTGCCAGTAGTCCTCGGGACAGGCTCTATGGCTACACCTTC.

The chain is built from TRBV11-2 and TRBJ1-4, with 8 bases aligning to TRBD1. The CDR3 spans 15 residues. Trimming took 2 bases from V and 8 from J; bases not matched to a gene: 7. The germline gives CDR1 SGHAT, CDR2 FQNNGV. CDR3 in amino acids: CASSLQGARKEKLFF. CDR3 bases: TGTGCCAGCAGCTTACAGGGGGCGCGGAAGGAAAAACTGTTTTTT.

The chain has TRBV10-1 and TRBJ1-3; D is unclear. Germline values: CDR1 WNHNN, CDR2 SYGVQD (reference sequence). The ends were cut back, 6 bases at V and 1 base at J, with 7 bases in the middle. The CDR3 is made up of 13 amino acids. The CDR3 DNA reads TGCGCCAGCAGCCGGGGATCTGGAAACACCATATATTTT. This gives the protein CASSRGSGNTIYF.

This chain uses TRBV5-6 with TRBJ2-3, with no clear D. V shed 0 bases and J shed 1 base, with 9 bases lying between them. Looked up from germline, CDR1 is SGHDT and CDR2 is YYEEEE. This CDR3 is 15 amino acids long. The CDR3: CASSLGLRGTDTQYF. For the CDR3, the DNA is TGTGCCAGCAGCTTGGGACTCCGGGGCACAGATACGCAGTATTTT.

This chain uses TRBV4-1 with TRBJ1-2; the match to TRBD1 covers 8 bases. V shed 0 bases, J shed 0 bases, and the junction held 3 bases outside the gene matches. CDR1 MGHRA and CDR2 YSYEKL come from the germline V gene. CDR3 length: 16 residues. The CDR3 bases are TGCGCCAGCAGCCAAGAGAGGACAGGGCCTAACTATGGCTACACCTTC. It is translated as CASSQERTGPNYGYTF.